Each of the 19 T cell receptor beta chains below was sequenced from the same sample in a study of sequential checkpoint blockade in melanoma. Assay: immunoSEQ multiplex PCR; the TCRdb copy retains only in-frame clones and omits some. The profile shows more than 5,500 clones, 21% of them singletons. Documented treatment: randomized to nivolumab then ipilimumab (arm A) or the reverse (arm B). The material sequenced was tumor tissue (inferred from file names), taken from a patient given nivolumab and ipilimumab in sequence. These receptor sequences come from a human donor with melanoma.

This clone was picked up many times. V is TRBV6-8 and J is TRBJ1-6; TRBD1 agrees at 7 bases. The CDR3 has 13 residues. J lost 7 bases, V lost 5 bases, and 2 bases had no gene match. In germline, CDR1 is MNHGY, CDR2 SAAAGT. The CDR3 spells CASSVTGNSPLHF. CDR3 DNA sequence: TGTGCCAGCAGTGTGACAGGGAATTCACCCCTCCACTTT.

This sequence joins TRBV14 and TRBJ1-2; no clear D gene. The CDR3 sequence is 14 residues long. V dropped 2 bases and J dropped 7 bases, with 14 bases sitting between them. The germline V gene encodes CDR1 SGHDN and CDR2 FVKESK. The CDR3 region has the DNA TGTGCCAGCAGCCAATCCGGGCCACCGAGTGGCTACACCTTC. Its translation is CASSQSGPPSGYTF. The full variable domain, its missing parts supplied by reference TRBV14 and TRBJ1-2, is EAGVTQFPSHSVIEKGQTVTLRCDPISGHDNLYWYRRVMGKEIKFLLHFVKESKQDESGMPNNRFLAERTGGTYSTLKVQPAELEDSGVYFCASSQSGPPSGYTFGSGTRLTVV.

The chain links TRBV14 to TRBJ2-5; no clear D. CDR1 SGHDN and CDR2 FVKESK come from the germline V gene. The CDR3 is 13 amino acids. V was shortened by 4 bases and J by 0 bases, with 6 bases between the two germline ends. CDR3 residues: CASSPRYQETQYF. In nucleotides, the CDR3 is TGTGCCAGCAGCCCCAGATACCAAGAGACCCAGTACTTC. Full variable domain (missing parts from reference TRBV14 and TRBJ2-5): EAGVTQFPSHSVIEKGQTVTLRCDPISGHDNLYWYRRVMGKEIKFLLHFVKESKQDESGMPNNRFLAERTGGTYSTLKVQPAELEDSGVYFCASSPRYQETQYFGPGTRLLVL.

The chain recombines TRBV19 with TRBJ2-5, with 10 positions matching TRBD1. V lost 3 bases to trimming and J lost 5 bases; unmatched junction nucleotides: 9. CDR1 and CDR2 from the germline V gene are LNHDA and SQIVND (reference sequence). The CDR3 contains 16 residues. In DNA, the CDR3 is TGTGCCAGTAGTATGGTCGGGACAGGGGCATTGGAGACCCAGTACTTC. Its translation is CASSMVGTGALETQYF.

This CDR3 reads CSVEDPGEAEAFF. The CDR3 DNA sequence: TGCAGCGTTGAAGATCCCGGGGAGGCTGAAGCTTTCTTT. V usage is TRBV29-1 and J usage is TRBJ1-1; unclear D gene. The CDR3 covers 13 residues. V gave up 0 bases and J gave up 6 bases, with 11 bases separating them. From germline, CDR1 is SQVTM and CDR2 ANQGSEA.

This clone is medium-sized within its sample. V gene TRBV19 combines with J gene TRBJ1-1; no firm D call. Germline V lookup: CDR1 LNHDA, CDR2 SQIVND (reference sequence). Trimming removed 7 bases from V and 1 base from J, with 7 bases in between. This CDR3 is built from 12 residues. The CDR3: CASTWANTEAFF. CDR3 sequence (DNA): TGTGCCAGTACTTGGGCGAACACTGAAGCTTTCTTT.

The V gene is TRBV28, the J gene TRBJ1-2; D remains unclear. The CDR3 contains 14 residues. CDR1 is MDHEN and CDR2 is SYDVKM in the germline V gene. Deletions cut 4 bases from V and 7 bases from J, with 16 bases between. The CDR3 loop reads CASSSALLGSGYTF. The CDR3 DNA reads as TGTGCCAGCAGTTCGGCCCTCTTGGGGAGTGGCTACACCTTC.

Ten or more counts support this clone. The CDR3 DNA reads TGTGCCAGCAGTTACGCCATGGGGGGGGGACAAGTCTACGAGCAGTACTTC. It translates to CASSYAMGGGQVYEQYF. The rearrangement links TRBV6-8 to TRBJ2-7, with D possibly matching TRBD2 (7 bases). V was shortened by 2 bases and J by 3 bases, with 20 bases between the two germline ends. Germline V gene data show CDR1 as MNHGY and CDR2 as SAAAGT. This CDR3 is built from 17 residues.

The gene calls are TRBV5-1 and TRBJ2-5, with D perhaps matching TRBD2 (7 bases). This CDR3 contains 14 residues. V was pared by 4 bases and J by 5 bases, with 15 bases between. Germline values: CDR1 SGHRS, CDR2 YFSETQ. CDR3 loop: CASSPQGGGETQYF. CDR3 DNA: TGCGCCAGCAGCCCGCAAGGGGGAGGGGAGACCCAGTACTTC.

In its sample, this clone ranks as medium-sized (0.01 to 0.1%). This sequence joins TRBV23-1 and TRBJ1-2; 7 bases fit TRBD1. TRBV23-1 carries the ORF label, with uncertain function. The junction had 2 bases not matched to a gene; V was cut back by 6 bases and J by 1 base. CDR3 length: 13 residues. The CDR3 here is CASSGQVNYGYTF. DNA of the CDR3: TGCGCCAGCAGCGGACAGGTTAACTATGGCTACACCTTC.

This clone has a handful of counts. The chain employs TRBV11-3 and TRBJ1-5, with TRBD1 as a possible D gene (6 bases). Between the trimmed V and J ends, which lost 1 base and 4 bases, there was a span of 17 bases. CDR1 and CDR2 (germline): SGHNT, YENEEA. CDR3 size: 17 residues. In DNA form, the CDR3 reads TGTGCCAGCAGCTTAGGAGGTAAACAGGGAGTAAATCAGCCCCAGCATTTT. Amino acids: CASSLGGKQGVNQPQHF.

V usage is TRBV11-3 and J usage is TRBJ2-1, with D possibly being TRBD2 (5 bases). The length of the CDR3 is 16 residues. V lost 4 bases to trimming and J lost 0 bases, with 13 bases between them. Germline CDR1 reads SGHNT; CDR2 reads YENEEA. DNA for the CDR3: TGTGCCAGCAGCTCGATTTCCGGGGTCTCCTACAATGAGCAGTTCTTC. Translating gives CASSSISGVSYNEQFF.

V is TRBV30 and J is TRBJ1-2, with a tentative D call TRBD1 (6 bases). The ends were cut back, 1 base at V and 5 bases at J, with 8 bases in the middle. This CDR3 spans 12 amino acids. CDR1 is GTSNPN and CDR2 is SVGIG in the germline V gene (reference sequence). The CDR3 loop reads CAWSADSYGYTF. The CDR3 DNA follows: TGTGCCTGGAGTGCGGACAGTTATGGCTACACCTTC.

The chain recombines TRBV19 with TRBJ2-2; 8 positions match TRBD1. The CDR3 runs 17 residues. Trimming at V came to 7 bases and at J to 2 bases, leaving 12 bases not matched to a gene. In germline, CDR1 is LNHDA, CDR2 SQIVND (reference sequence). CDR3 DNA sequence: TGTGCCAGTACCAGAAGAGGGGGACAGGTAAACACCGGGGAGCTGTTTTTT. This gives the protein CASTRRGGQVNTGELFF.

This clone has only a few counts. This chain joins TRBV19 and TRBJ1-5, with 9 bases that match TRBD1. Trimming at V came to 2 bases and at J to 7 bases, leaving 3 bases not matched to a gene. CDR1 LNHDA and CDR2 SQIVND come from the germline V gene (reference sequence). The CDR3 totals 14 residues. CDR3 amino acids: CASSITGGPQPQHF. In DNA, the CDR3 is TGTGCCAGTAGTATAACAGGGGGCCCGCAGCCCCAGCATTTT. The full variable domain, with the rest looked up from reference TRBV19 and TRBJ1-5, is DGGITQSPKYLFRKEGQNVTLSCEQNLNHDAMYWYRQDPGQGLRLIYYSQIVNDFQKGDIAEGYSVSREKKESFPLTVTSAQKNPTAFYLCASSITGGPQPQHFGDGTRLSIL.

This clone was found a few times. This chain uses TRBV6-8 with TRBJ2-7; possibly TRBD1 for D (6 bases). The CDR3 sequence is 16 residues long. Trimming stripped 4 bases from V and 0 bases from J, with 16 bases between. Germline CDR1 reads MNHGY; CDR2 reads SAAAGT. CDR3 DNA: TGTGCCAGCAGTTCCGTTAGGACAGCCGCCTCCTACGAGCAGTACTTC. Protein: CASSSVRTAASYEQYF.

This rearrangement joins TRBV29-1 to TRBJ1-1, with TRBD1 as a possible D gene (5 bases). Germline V CDR1 and CDR2: SQVTM, ANQGSEA. The CDR3 length is 13 residues. V gave up 5 bases and J gave up 1 base, with 11 bases separating them. DNA for the CDR3: TGCAGCGTTTGGCGGGGGAGGAACACTGAAGCTTTCTTT. Translating gives CSVWRGRNTEAFF.

This clone has only a few counts. This chain uses TRBV10-3 with TRBJ1-5; a weak D match, TRBD1 (5 bases). The CDR3 is 14 residues long. Germline V gene sequence: CDR1 ENHRY, CDR2 SYGVKD. Trimming shortened V by 2 bases and J by 7 bases, and 12 bases separated the two germline ends. The CDR3 DNA is TGTGCCATCAGTGAGCAGGGCCCGGGACAGCCCCAGCATTTT. Its protein is CAISEQGPGQPQHF.

This clone was detected only a few times. The chain is built from TRBV11-3 and TRBJ2-6, with D perhaps given as TRBD1 or TRBD2 (5 bases each). CDR1 is SGHNT and CDR2 is YENEEA in the germline V gene. The CDR3 has 17 amino acids. V gave up 5 bases and J gave up 0 bases, with 14 bases separating them. The CDR3 loop reads CASSPRDRPSGANVLTF. CDR3 bases: TGTGCCAGCAGCCCTAGGGACCGACCCTCTGGGGCCAACGTCCTGACTTTC.